This paragraph reports one T cell receptor (beta chain). The antigen is undetermined. The data were obtained in a study of T cell responses to AZD1222 COVID-19 vaccine. Study-wide results and caveats: Spike was spanned by vaccine-associated CD4 TCRs, with dominance at 160-218 and 743-854. Recipients of AZD1222 seropositive at baseline numbered only 5 or 6.

This CDR3 comprises 15 residues. V was clipped by 4 bases and J by 6 bases; unmatched bases: 8. CDR1 LGHDT and CDR2 YNNKEL come from the germline V gene (reference sequence). Profiled with immunoSEQ multiplex PCR; TCRdb holds only in-frame clones, not every one. Seen here are approximately 79,000 clones, 80% to 90% observed once, and the top ten hold approximately 1.3%. This specimen was peripheral blood, taken 28 days after the second AZD1222 dose. The rearrangement links TRBV3-1 (or the pseudogene TRBV3-2) to TRBJ2-7; TRBD2 matches at 11 bases. This clonotype was sampled from an adult who received the AZD1222 COVID-19 vaccine. This CDR3 reads CASSLSGLAEGEQYF. In DNA, the CDR3 is TGTGCCAGCAGCCTATCGGGACTAGCGGAGGGCGAGCAGTACTTC.